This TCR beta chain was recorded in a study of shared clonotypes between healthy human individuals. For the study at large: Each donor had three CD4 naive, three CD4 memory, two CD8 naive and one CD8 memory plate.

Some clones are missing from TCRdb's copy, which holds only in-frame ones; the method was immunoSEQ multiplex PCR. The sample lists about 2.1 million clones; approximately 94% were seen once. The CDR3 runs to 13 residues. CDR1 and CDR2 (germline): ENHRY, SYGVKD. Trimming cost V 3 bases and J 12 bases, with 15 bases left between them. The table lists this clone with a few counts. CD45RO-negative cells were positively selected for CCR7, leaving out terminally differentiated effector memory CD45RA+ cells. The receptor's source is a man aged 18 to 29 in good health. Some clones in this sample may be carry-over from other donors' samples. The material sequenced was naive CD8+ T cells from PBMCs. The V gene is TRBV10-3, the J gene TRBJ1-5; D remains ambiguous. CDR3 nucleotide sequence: TGTGCCATCAGTGAAGGGTCCCATGATATCCAGCATTTT. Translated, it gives CAISEGSHDIQHF.